The 31 T cell receptor beta chains below come from one sample, sequenced in a study of cytomegalovirus exposure and HLA in healthy donors. The study ran its PCR with 60 Vbeta and 13 Jbeta primers. Profiling relied on immunoSEQ multiplex PCR, and the TCRdb table lists in-frame clones only, not all of them. The sample holds 20,000 to 30,000 clones, more than 70% seen once. What was sequenced was PBMCs. The receptors shown here come from a male donor in good health and CMV-seronegative.

V and J are TRBV29-1 and TRBJ1-3, with 7 positions matching TRBD1. Unmatched junction bases numbered 1, after V lost 7 bases and J lost 1 base. The CDR3 length is 12 residues. The V gene's germline CDR1 is SQVTM and CDR2 ANQGSEA. CDR3 amino acids: CSGQGSGNTIYF. DNA for the CDR3: TGCAGCGGACAGGGTTCTGGAAACACCATATATTTT.

The chain couples TRBV9 to TRBJ1-6; D perhaps matches TRBD1 (5 bases). This CDR3 region has 15 residues. Trimming took off 0 bases at V and 7 bases at J, with 11 bases between the two ends. The germline gives CDR1 SGDLS, CDR2 YYNGEE. For the CDR3, the DNA is TGTGCCAGCAGCGTAGCTTGGGAGGGGAATTCACCCCTCCACTTT. Its translation: CASSVAWEGNSPLHF. The whole variable domain, filled in from reference TRBV9 and TRBJ1-6, reads DSGVTQTPKHLITATGQRVTLRCSPRSGDLSVYWYQQSLDQGLQFLIQYYNGEERAKGNILERFSAQQFPDLHSELNLSSLELGDSALYFCASSVAWEGNSPLHFGNGTRLTVT.

V and J are TRBV6-5 and TRBJ1-2; 10 bases are a match to TRBD1. J was trimmed by 3 bases and V by 7 bases; bases with no gene match: 8. CDR3 length: 15 amino acids. In germline, CDR1 is MNHEY, CDR2 SVGAGI. The CDR3, as DNA: TGTGCCAGCAAACCCGGGACAGGGGAGTACTATGGCTACACCTTC. Protein product: CASKPGTGEYYGYTF.

The rearrangement uses TRBV10-3 and TRBJ2-5; 7 nucleotides line up with TRBD1. Trimming removed 3 bases from V and 2 bases from J; junction bases left unmatched: 6. Per the germline V gene, CDR1 is ENHRY and CDR2 is SYGVKD. The CDR3 contains 15 residues. The chain's CDR3 is CAISDLTGRQETQYF. Here the CDR3 DNA reads TGTGCCATCAGTGATCTGACAGGGCGTCAAGAGACCCAGTACTTC.

This chain links TRBV5-6 with TRBJ1-1; a weak D match, TRBD1 (5 bases). V lost 5 bases, J lost 0 bases, and 14 bases lay in between. CDR1 SGHDT and CDR2 YYEEEE come from the germline V gene. This CDR3 spans 15 amino acids. The DNA for the CDR3 is TGTGCCAGCAGATCTAACGGGGGAATGAACACTGAAGCTTTCTTT. Its protein product is CASRSNGGMNTEAFF. The entire variable domain, with the rest obtained from reference TRBV5-6 and TRBJ1-1, is as follows: DAGVTQSPTHLIKTRGQQVTLRCSPKSGHDTVSWYQQALGQGPQFIFQYYEEEERQRGNFPDRFSGHQFPNYSSELNVNALLLGDSALYLCASRSNGGMNTEAFFGQGTRLTVV.

In DNA, the CDR3 is TGTGCCAGCAGCCCCCGGGGGAGCGGGGGGACAAAGAACACCGGGGAGCTGTTTTTT. Residues: CASSPRGSGGTKNTGELFF. The rearrangement uses TRBV7-6 and TRBJ2-2; 9 positions match TRBD2. V lost 5 bases and J lost 1; bases outside the gene matches: 14. Germline loops: CDR1 SGHVS, CDR2 FNYEAQ. This CDR3 has 19 amino acids.

The CDR3 sequence: CASSLYVGDMNTEAFF. CDR3 nucleotides: TGTGCCAGCAGCTTATACGTCGGGGATATGAACACTGAAGCTTTCTTT. This chain joins TRBV7-8 and TRBJ1-1; D remains ambiguous. Trimming cost V 2 bases and J 0 bases, with 13 bases left between them. The CDR3 runs to 16 residues. Germline lookup yields CDR1 SGHVS and CDR2 FQNEAQ.

The chain carries TRBV6-4 and TRBJ2-3; 8 bases agree with TRBD2. Per the germline V gene, CDR1 is MRHNA and CDR2 is SNTAGT. J was trimmed by 4 bases and V by 6 bases; bases with no gene match: 6. The CDR3 runs 14 residues. The CDR3 region is CASSGTSEADTQYF. The CDR3 DNA follows: TGTGCCAGCAGCGGGACTAGTGAGGCAGATACGCAGTATTTT.

V and J are TRBV5-6 and TRBJ2-2; perhaps TRBD2 as D (5 bases). The CDR3 is 13 residues long. V lost 5 bases and J 5 bases, leaving 10 bases between the germline ends. CDR1 and CDR2 (germline): SGHDT, YYEEEE. The CDR3 sequence is CASRGRRTGELFF. The DNA of the CDR3 is TGTGCCAGCAGGGGCAGGAGGACCGGGGAGCTGTTTTTT.

The gene calls are TRBV6-5 and TRBJ2-7; D gene unclear. This CDR3 spans 14 amino acids. V was cut by 0 bases and J by 5 bases, with 11 bases left in between. Germline V lookup: CDR1 MNHEY, CDR2 SVGAGI. CDR3 DNA: TGTGCCAGCAGTTACTCGAGGCGATGGGACGAGCAGTACTTC. Its translation is CASSYSRRWDEQYF.

The CDR3 sequence: CASSQEPSGGSNEQFF. CDR3 bases: TGCGCCAGCAGCCAAGAGCCCAGCGGGGGGAGCAATGAGCAGTTCTTC. This chain uses TRBV4-3 with TRBJ2-1, with 9 bases that match TRBD2. V gave up 0 bases and J gave up 6 bases; unmatched junction bases: 6. The germline CDR1 and CDR2 sequences are LGHNA and YSLEER. The CDR3 has 16 amino acids.

V is TRBV19 and J is TRBJ1-2, with 9 bases fitting TRBD1. Trimming took 8 bases from V and 2 from J; bases not matched to a gene: 9. The CDR3 runs 15 residues. The germline gives CDR1 LNHDA, CDR2 SQIVND (reference sequence). The CDR3 sequence is CASLPGTGRNYGYTF. CDR3 nucleotide sequence: TGTGCCAGTCTCCCCGGGACAGGGCGCAACTATGGCTACACCTTC.

The chain carries TRBV5-1 and TRBJ1-4, with 8 bases that match TRBD1. V was pared by 4 bases and J by 8 bases, with 10 bases of the junction left unmatched. This CDR3 spans 15 amino acids. Germline V gives CDR1 SGHRS, CDR2 YFSETQ. The CDR3 sequence is CASSTGQGLWEKLFF. CDR3 sequence (DNA): TGCGCCAGCAGCACCGGACAGGGCCTTTGGGAAAAACTGTTTTTT. The entire variable domain, with the rest obtained from reference TRBV5-1 and TRBJ1-4, is as follows: KAGVTQTPRYLIKTRGQQVTLSCSPISGHRSVSWYQQTPGQGLQFLFEYFSETQRNKGNFPGRFSGRQFSNSRSEMNVSTLELGDSALYLCASSTGQGLWEKLFFGSGTQLSVL.

The V gene is TRBV5-8, the J gene TRBJ1-5; 9 nucleotides align to TRBD1. The CDR3 extends over 15 amino acids. Germline values: CDR1 SGHTS, CDR2 YDEGEE. With V trimmed by 2 bases and J by 4 bases, 4 bases remained unmatched. The CDR3 bases are TGTGCCAGCAGCTTAGGACAGGGGAAAAATCAGCCCCAGCATTTT. Translating gives CASSLGQGKNQPQHF.

The table lists this clone with a count of one. The chain links TRBV27 to TRBJ2-3; the D gene is possibly TRBD2 (6 bases). The CDR3 contains 13 residues. V lost 4 bases, J lost 13 bases, and 18 bases lay in between. CDR1 is MNHEY and CDR2 is SMNVEV in the germline V gene (reference sequence). Here the CDR3 reads CASSYGVATGEYF. CDR3 sequence (DNA): TGTGCCAGCAGTTACGGCGTTGCCACGGGGGAGTATTTT.

The chain links TRBV7-7 to TRBJ2-1; 8 nucleotides match TRBD1. The J segment lost 10 bases and the V segment lost 4 bases, leaving 9 bases of the junction unmatched. The CDR3 spans 14 residues. The V gene's germline CDR1 is SSHAT and CDR2 FNYEAQ (reference sequence). For the CDR3, the DNA is TGTGCCAGCAGCTCTAGCCCGGACAGGGCAGAGCAGTTCTTC. Residues: CASSSSPDRAEQFF. The full variable domain, its missing parts supplied by reference TRBV7-7 and TRBJ2-1, is GAGVSQSPRYKVTKRGQDVTLRCDPISSHATLYWYQQALGQGPEFLTYFNYEAQPDKSGLPSDRFSAERPEGSISTLTIQRTEQRDSAMYRCASSSSPDRAEQFFGPGTRLTVL.

V gene TRBV7-9 combines with J gene TRBJ1-1; the D gene is possibly TRBD1 (5 bases). The CDR3 spans 16 residues. Germline loops: CDR1 SEHNR, CDR2 FQNEAQ (reference sequence). Trimming took 5 bases from V and 7 from J, leaving 23 bases between them. The CDR3 DNA reads as TGTGCCAGCAGCCCAGGGACCGCGGTGGGACTTGGTGAAGCTTTCTTT. Its translation: CASSPGTAVGLGEAFF.

This sequence joins TRBV2 and TRBJ2-3, with 8 bases fitting TRBD2. This CDR3 has 15 amino acids. V lost 3 bases, J lost 6 bases, and 8 bases stayed unmatched. From germline, CDR1 is SNHLY and CDR2 FYNNEI. The CDR3 reads CASSDPRLAGDTQYF. The CDR3 DNA sequence: TGTGCCAGCAGTGATCCACGGCTAGCGGGCGATACGCAGTATTTT.

This chain uses TRBV7-6 with TRBJ1-2; 7 nucleotides agree with TRBD1. This CDR3 region has 17 residues. Trimming at V came to 5 bases and at J to 4 bases, leaving 16 bases not matched to a gene. The germline CDR1 and CDR2 sequences are SGHVS and FNYEAQ. CDR3 amino acids: CASSPNYRPGQSYGYTF. For the CDR3, the DNA is TGTGCCAGCAGCCCCAATTATCGTCCGGGACAGAGCTATGGCTACACCTTC.

This clone came up once. This chain uses TRBV6-5 with TRBJ2-1, with D maybe TRBD2 (6 bases). CDR3 length equals 12 residues. V gave up 6 bases and J gave up 10 bases, with 13 bases separating them. In germline, CDR1 is MNHEY, CDR2 SVGAGI. The CDR3, as DNA: TGTGCCAGCAGCCAGGGACTTCGAGAGCAGTTCTTC. Residues: CASSQGLREQFF.

CDR3 sequence: CASRSEHSGNTIYF. CDR3 bases: TGTGCCAGCAGGAGCGAGCACTCTGGAAACACCATATATTTT. V is TRBV6-6 and J is TRBJ1-3, with D unresolved. CDR3 length: 14 amino acids. V lost 6 bases to trimming and J lost 0 bases, with 9 bases between them. Germline assignment: CDR1 MNHNY and CDR2 SVGAGI (reference sequence).

The rearrangement joins TRBV9 to TRBJ2-3; 9 bases align to TRBD1. The CDR3 is 16 amino acids. CDR1 and CDR2 (germline): SGDLS, YYNGEE. V lost 2 bases and J lost 4; bases outside the gene matches: 8. The CDR3 DNA follows: TGTGCCAGCAGCGTCAATCGGGACAGGGAATCAGATACGCAGTATTTT. This translates into CASSVNRDRESDTQYF. Full variable domain (remainder filled in from reference TRBV9 and TRBJ2-3): DSGVTQTPKHLITATGQRVTLRCSPRSGDLSVYWYQQSLDQGLQFLIQYYNGEERAKGNILERFSAQQFPDLHSELNLSSLELGDSALYFCASSVNRDRESDTQYFGPGTRLTVL.

This rearrangement joins TRBV2 to TRBJ2-2; 14 nucleotides match TRBD2. Per germline, CDR1 SNHLY and CDR2 FYNNEI. V lost 8 bases, J lost 5 bases, and 4 bases stayed unmatched. This CDR3 region has 15 residues. In DNA, the CDR3 is TGTGCCAGCGGGACTAGCGGGGGTCTAACCGGGGAGCTGTTTTTT. Translated, it gives CASGTSGGLTGELFF.

The V call is TRBV7-2, the J call TRBJ2-7; 15 bases agree with TRBD2. The V gene's germline CDR1 is SGHTA and CDR2 FQGNSA. Germline trimming cut 2 bases from V and 3 bases from J; bases unmatched to any gene: 2. This CDR3 comprises 16 residues. CDR3 residues: CASSLLGLAGGYEQYF. In DNA form, the CDR3 reads TGTGCCAGCAGCTTATTGGGACTAGCGGGAGGCTACGAGCAGTACTTC. Together with reference TRBV7-2 and TRBJ2-7, the CDR3 gives the full variable domain: GAGVSQSPSNKVTEKGKDVELRCDPISGHTALYWYRQSLGQGLEFLIYFQGNSAPDKSGLPSDRFSAERTGGSVSTLTIQRTQQEDSAVYLCASSLLGLAGGYEQYFGPGTRLTVT.

The CDR3: CASSLVGSDYEQYF. The CDR3 nucleotides read TGTGCCAGCAGCTTAGTTGGTAGCGACTACGAGCAGTACTTC. The chain recombines TRBV7-2 with TRBJ2-7; tentatively, D is TRBD2 (5 bases). The CDR3 extends over 14 amino acids. V gave up 1 base and J gave up 3 bases, with 10 bases separating them. Germline CDR1 SGHTA, CDR2 FQGNSA.

V gene TRBV4-3 combines with J gene TRBJ2-2; 9 nucleotides line up with TRBD2. Germline CDR1 LGHNA, CDR2 YSLEER. V was clipped by 0 bases and J by 9 bases; unmatched bases: 11. CDR3 length: 17 amino acids. CDR3 region: CASSQDGLAGVLRELFF. The CDR3 region has the DNA TGCGCCAGCAGCCAAGATGGATTAGCGGGAGTTCTAAGGGAGCTGTTTTTT.

This chain connects TRBV4-2 to TRBJ2-2; D gene unclear. Germline CDR1 LGHNA, CDR2 YNFKEQ. This CDR3 comprises 15 residues. The V and J ends lost 0 bases and 7 bases respectively, with 12 bases between them. CDR3 sequence (DNA): TGTGCCAGCAGCCAAGATAGAGTCTCGGGCGGGGAGCTGTTTTTT. It yields the protein CASSQDRVSGGELFF.

The chain has TRBV4-2 and TRBJ2-7, with 11 bases that match TRBD2. The CDR3 sequence is 15 residues long. From germline, CDR1 is LGHNA and CDR2 YNFKEQ. The trim removed 0 bases at V and 3 bases at J, leaving 1 base unmatched. The CDR3 here is CASSQDTSGGYEQYF. In DNA form, the CDR3 reads TGTGCCAGCAGCCAAGATACTAGCGGGGGCTACGAGCAGTACTTC.

This chain joins TRBV29-1 and TRBJ2-3; D might be TRBD2 (5 bases). CDR1 SQVTM and CDR2 ANQGSEA come from the germline V gene. The V end lost 3 bases, the J end lost 11 bases, and 12 bases lay between the germline ends. The CDR3 totals 11 residues. The CDR3 loop is CSVEGGLGQYF. Written as DNA, the CDR3 is TGCAGCGTTGAGGGCGGACTTGGGCAGTATTTT.

This sequence joins TRBV7-9 and TRBJ2-1; 7 nucleotides match TRBD2. The J segment lost 6 bases and the V segment lost 3 bases, leaving 11 bases of the junction unmatched. Germline CDR1 SEHNR, CDR2 FQNEAQ (reference sequence). The CDR3 totals 16 residues. For the CDR3, the DNA is TGTGCCAGCAGCTTCCCGGTGACTAGCTCGGGCAATGAGCAGTTCTTC. Amino acid sequence: CASSFPVTSSGNEQFF.

This chain links TRBV5-4 with TRBJ2-1; 7 positions agree with TRBD2. This CDR3 comprises 14 residues. J gave up 5 bases and V 5 bases, and 7 bases lay outside the gene matches. Germline V gene lookup returns CDR1 SGHNT and CDR2 YYREEE (reference sequence). The CDR3 DNA reads as TGTGCCAGCAGTAATCTTGGGGGGGACAATGAGCAGTTCTTC. Its translation is CASSNLGGDNEQFF.